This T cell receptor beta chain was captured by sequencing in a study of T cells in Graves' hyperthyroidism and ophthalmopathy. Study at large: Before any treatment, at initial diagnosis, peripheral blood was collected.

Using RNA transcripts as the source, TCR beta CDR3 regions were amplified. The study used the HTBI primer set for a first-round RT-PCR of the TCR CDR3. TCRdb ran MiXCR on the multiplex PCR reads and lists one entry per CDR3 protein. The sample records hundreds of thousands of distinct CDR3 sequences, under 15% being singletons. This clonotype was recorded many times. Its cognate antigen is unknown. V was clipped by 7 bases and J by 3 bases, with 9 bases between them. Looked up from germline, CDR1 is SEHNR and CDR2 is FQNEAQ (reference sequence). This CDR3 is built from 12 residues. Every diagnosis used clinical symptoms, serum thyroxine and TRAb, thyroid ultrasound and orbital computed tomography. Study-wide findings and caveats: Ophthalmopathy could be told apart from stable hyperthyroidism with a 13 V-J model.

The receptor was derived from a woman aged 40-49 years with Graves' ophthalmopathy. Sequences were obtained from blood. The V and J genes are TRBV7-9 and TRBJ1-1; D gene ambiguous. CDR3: CASTTVYTEAFF. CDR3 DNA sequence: TGTGCCAGCACCACTGTGTACACTGAAGCTTTCTTT.